This paragraph covers one T cell receptor beta chain sequence. Its antigen is unknown. The data stem from a study of long-term antiretroviral therapy in people with HIV. Study observations and caveats: Pre-ART clonal expansions dominated every time point's repertoire.

V lost 0 bases to trimming and J lost 3 bases, with 15 bases between them. Germline V gene lookup returns CDR1 LGHNA and CDR2 YSLEER. This CDR3 region has 16 residues. With survey level as its setting, the immunoSEQ assay was v3.0. A per-sample goal of about 35,000-55,000 T-cell genomes was targeted by sequencing. Libraries were prepared by immunoSEQ multiplex PCR; TCRdb keeps only in-frame clonotypes and omits some of them. The sample lists about 28,000 clones, about 90% seen once, with approximately 1% in the top ten. The chain is built from TRBV4-3 and TRBJ2-7; D tentatively reads TRBD1 or TRBD2 (5 bases each). The receptor comes from a man between 50 and 59 years old with HIV. The sample was unsorted PBMCs, taken 2 years after starting antiretroviral therapy. The CDR3, as DNA: TGCGCCAGCAGCCAAGAGGAAAAAGTGGGGGTCTACGAGCAGTACTTC. Amino acid sequence: CASSQEEKVGVYEQYF.